Listed here are 29 T cell receptor beta chains from one sample, sequenced in a study of blood T cell repertoires in COVID-19. Clones were read by immunoSEQ multiplex PCR, and TCRdb kept only the in-frame ones, dropping some. The data hold around 190,000 clones, with roughly 90% observed a single time. Sequenced material: peripheral blood. These receptors all stem from a man between 50 and 59 years old with COVID-19, enrolled during active disease.

The chain has TRBV6-5 and TRBJ2-2, with 9 bases matching TRBD1. The CDR3 consists of 15 residues. The germline V gene has CDR1 MNHEY and CDR2 SVGAGI. V trimming: 7 bases; J trimming: 5 bases; junction bases outside the gene matches: 8. The CDR3, as DNA: TGTGCCAGCATCCCGGGACAGGGTTGGACCGGGGAGCTGTTTTTT. It yields the protein CASIPGQGWTGELFF.

V is TRBV24-1 and J is TRBJ2-1, with TRBD2 as a possible D gene (7 bases). The germline V and J ends were trimmed by 5 bases and 7 bases, with 20 bases remaining between them. The CDR3 spans 16 residues. Germline CDR1 and CDR2: KGHDR and SFDVKD. CDR3 DNA: TGTGCCACCAGTGTGGGGGGGCTCGGGTCAGGGAATGAGCAGTTCTTC. Its protein is CATSVGGLGSGNEQFF.

This chain joins TRBV2 and TRBJ1-1, with D perhaps TRBD1 (6 bases). The CDR3 sequence is 15 residues long. V lost 7 bases and J lost 0, with 15 bases in between. The germline V gene has CDR1 SNHLY and CDR2 FYNNEI. CDR3 nucleotide sequence: TGTGCCAGCAATACTCGCGGGGGGCTGAACACTGAAGCTTTCTTT. Amino acids: CASNTRGGLNTEAFF.

V and J are TRBV15 and TRBJ2-1, with 9 bases that match TRBD1. The CDR3 is made up of 15 amino acids. Germline-derived CDR1 and CDR2 are LNHNV and YYDKDF (reference sequence). Unmatched junction bases numbered 8, after V lost 5 bases and J lost 6 bases. The CDR3 nucleotides are TGTGCCACCAGCGGAACCGGGACAGGGAGCAATGAGCAGTTCTTC. This sequence encodes CATSGTGTGSNEQFF.

The V and J genes are TRBV5-1 and TRBJ2-1; 7 nucleotides match TRBD2. This CDR3 is built from 14 residues. Germline CDR1 reads SGHRS; CDR2 reads YFSETQ. The V and J ends lost 4 bases and 7 bases, in that order; junction bases with no gene match: 8. The DNA for the CDR3 is TGCGCCAGCAGCAACGGGCAGGGAGGGAATGAGCAGTTCTTC. Translated, it gives CASSNGQGGNEQFF.

The chain combines TRBV5-1 with TRBJ1-3; 10 bases align to TRBD1. This CDR3 has 16 amino acids. Germline loops: CDR1 SGHRS, CDR2 YFSETQ. Trimming removed 2 bases from V and 4 bases from J; junction bases left unmatched: 6. CDR3 in amino acids: CASSFTGTGEGNTIYF. As DNA, the CDR3 is TGCGCCAGCAGCTTTACAGGGACAGGGGAAGGAAACACCATATATTTT. The full variable domain, with the rest looked up from reference TRBV5-1 and TRBJ1-3, is KAGVTQTPRYLIKTRGQQVTLSCSPISGHRSVSWYQQTPGQGLQFLFEYFSETQRNKGNFPGRFSGRQFSNSRSEMNVSTLELGDSALYLCASSFTGTGEGNTIYFGEGSWLTVV.

This chain connects TRBV2 to TRBJ2-3, with 8 bases fitting TRBD2. V was pared by 10 bases and J by 7 bases, with 13 bases of the junction left unmatched. Germline V gene lookup returns CDR1 SNHLY and CDR2 FYNNEI. CDR3 length: 14 amino acids. CDR3 bases: TGTGCCAATAGCGGGACCCTTCTCCGTAATACGCAGTATTTT. This sequence encodes CANSGTLLRNTQYF.

This chain uses TRBV28 with TRBJ2-2; 9 bases line up with TRBD1. With V trimmed by 5 bases and J by 2 bases, 6 bases remained unmatched. Germline V gene sequence: CDR1 MDHEN, CDR2 SYDVKM. The CDR3 totals 16 residues. DNA of the CDR3: TGTGCCAGCAGTCCACCGGGACAGGGTAACACCGGGGAGCTGTTTTTT. This codes for CASSPPGQGNTGELFF. Drawing the rest from reference TRBV28 and TRBJ2-2, the complete variable domain is DVKVTQSSRYLVKRTGEKVFLECVQDMDHENMFWYRQDPGLGLRLIYFSYDVKMKEKGDIPEGYSVSREKKERFSLILESASTNQTSMYLCASSPPGQGNTGELFFGEGSRLTVL.

The J gene is TRBJ2-5, the V gene TRBV21-1; the table's D call, TRBD1, has no DNA check behind it. TRBV21-1 corresponds to a pseudogene. The CDR3 spans 18 residues. CDR3 DNA: TGTGCCAGCAGCAAAGATTACCGGGACAGGTCACACCAAGAGACCCAGTACTTC. It yields the protein CASSKDYRDRSHQETQYF.

V is TRBV12-5 and J is TRBJ2-1, with D perhaps matching TRBD1 (5 bases). Germline V gene lookup returns CDR1 LGHNT and CDR2 FRNRAP. The V and J ends lost 6 bases and 4 bases respectively, with 25 bases between them. This CDR3 contains 18 residues. The CDR3 region is CASGPGQELKYQYNEQFF. The CDR3 DNA sequence: TGTGCTAGTGGCCCAGGACAAGAGTTAAAGTACCAATACAATGAGCAGTTCTTC.

The chain couples TRBV11-2 to TRBJ1-3; D is unclear. The CDR3 is made up of 12 amino acids. From germline, CDR1 is SGHAT and CDR2 FQNNGV. The ends were cut back, 6 bases at V and 4 bases at J, with 7 bases in the middle. The CDR3 coding sequence is TGTGCCAGCAGACTGACAGGAAACACCATATATTTT. It codes for CASRLTGNTIYF.

V usage is TRBV18 and J usage is TRBJ1-4; possibly TRBD1 for D (5 bases). The CDR3 is 15 residues long. Germline values: CDR1 KGHSH, CDR2 LQKENI. The V and J ends lost 1 base and 5 bases respectively, with 11 bases between them. CDR3 sequence: CASSPQQGRNEKLFF. The CDR3 DNA sequence: TGTGCCAGCTCACCACAGCAGGGCAGAAATGAAAAACTGTTTTTT.

The table lists this clone with a few counts. This chain joins TRBV21-1 and TRBJ2-5; the table gives TRBD1 as D, unverified against the DNA. TRBV21-1 is a pseudogene segment. CDR3 length: 17 amino acids. The chain's CDR3 is CASSKKQDRELRETQYF. CDR3 sequence (DNA): TGTGCCAGCAGCAAAAAACAGGACAGGGAATTAAGGGAGACCCAGTACTTC.

The V call is TRBV2, the J call TRBJ1-5; tentatively, D is TRBD1 (6 bases). Trimming took off 8 bases at V and 3 bases at J, with 14 bases between the two ends. Per germline, CDR1 SNHLY and CDR2 FYNNEI. This CDR3 has 14 residues. The CDR3 region is CASEETGNNQPQHF. The CDR3, as DNA: TGTGCCAGCGAAGAAACAGGGAACAATCAGCCCCAGCATTTT.

The chain recombines TRBV7-9 with TRBJ1-1; 11 bases match TRBD1. This CDR3 comprises 15 residues. J gave up 7 bases and V 3 bases, and 7 bases lay outside the gene matches. Germline values: CDR1 SEHNR, CDR2 FQNEAQ (reference sequence). CDR3 loop: CASSLEDRGLSEAFF. Here the CDR3 DNA reads TGTGCCAGCAGCTTGGAGGACAGGGGGCTTAGTGAAGCTTTCTTT.

The CDR3 DNA reads TGTGCCAGCAGCTCTTTCGAGGCAGGGGATTTCTATGGCTACACCTTC. Its translation is CASSSFEAGDFYGYTF. The chain uses TRBV11-2 and TRBJ1-2; TRBD1 is a possible D gene (6 bases). The CDR3 spans 16 residues. The germline CDR1 and CDR2 sequences are SGHAT and FQNNGV. V gave up 4 bases and J gave up 4 bases, with 19 bases separating them. Using reference TRBV11-2 and TRBJ1-2 for the parts outside the CDR3, the full variable domain is EAGVAQSPRYKIIEKRQSVAFWCNPISGHATLYWYQQILGQGPKLLIQFQNNGVVDDSQLPKDRFSAERLKGVDSTLKIQPAKLEDSAVYLCASSSFEAGDFYGYTFGSGTRLTVV.

The chain carries TRBV24-1 and TRBJ2-5; 11 bases are shared with TRBD2. CDR1 and CDR2 from the germline V gene are KGHDR and SFDVKD. This CDR3 has 16 residues. The trim removed 4 bases at V and 1 base at J, leaving 4 bases unmatched. Here the CDR3 DNA reads TGTGCCACCAGTGACAACCTAGCGGGGGGCCAAGAGACCCAGTACTTC. Its translation: CATSDNLAGGQETQYF.

The chain carries TRBV7-9 and TRBJ2-5, with D hard to call. CDR1 is SEHNR and CDR2 is FQNEAQ in the germline V gene (reference sequence). This CDR3 has 17 residues. V was cut by 2 bases and J by 2 bases, with 18 bases left in between. The CDR3 sequence is CASSLLSSFLPQETQYF. CDR3 DNA sequence: TGTGCCAGCAGCTTACTAAGTAGTTTTCTCCCACAAGAGACCCAGTACTTC.

The chain is built from TRBV7-9 and TRBJ2-3; 8 bases line up with TRBD2. Trimming removed 2 bases from V and 6 bases from J; junction bases left unmatched: 4. The CDR3 extends over 14 amino acids. Germline CDR1 and CDR2: SEHNR and FQNEAQ (reference sequence). This chain's CDR3 is CASSLPGGPDTQYF. DNA of the CDR3: TGTGCCAGCAGCTTACCGGGAGGGCCGGATACGCAGTATTTT.

This clone was seen once. The chain recombines TRBV2 with TRBJ2-4; 8 bases line up with TRBD1. The J segment lost 0 bases and the V segment lost 4 bases, leaving 5 bases of the junction unmatched. The CDR3 sequence is 16 residues long. Germline V gene sequence: CDR1 SNHLY, CDR2 FYNNEI. The CDR3 loop reads CASSVGQGIAKNIQYF. The CDR3 DNA reads as TGTGCCAGCAGTGTAGGACAGGGAATAGCCAAAAACATTCAGTACTTC.

V and J are TRBV7-8 and TRBJ2-2; tentative D call: TRBD1 (6 bases). Germline CDR1 reads SGHVS; CDR2 reads FQNEAQ. CDR3 length: 16 residues. Deletions cut 5 bases from V and 1 base from J, with 14 bases between. The CDR3 sequence: CASSPSSRGNTGELFF. The CDR3 DNA sequence: TGTGCCAGCAGCCCATCTTCCAGGGGGAACACCGGGGAGCTGTTTTTT.

This chain uses TRBV6-6 with TRBJ2-1; 8 bases align to TRBD2. The ends lost 2 bases at V and 3 bases at J; junction bases unmatched: 6. There are 16 residues in the CDR3. Germline values: CDR1 MNHNY, CDR2 SVGAGI (reference sequence). DNA of the CDR3: TGTGCCAGCAGTTACCCTAGACGGGGGGGCTACAATGAGCAGTTCTTC. Amino acid sequence: CASSYPRRGGYNEQFF.

The V gene is TRBV14, the J gene TRBJ2-7; 9 bases align to TRBD2. V was pared by 4 bases and J by 9 bases, with 16 bases of the junction left unmatched. There are 16 residues in the CDR3. Germline V gene lookup returns CDR1 SGHDN and CDR2 FVKESK. CDR3 sequence (DNA): TGTGCCAGCAGCCTGAAAATAGCGGGGGCCCAAGTAGTGCAGTACTTC. It codes for CASSLKIAGAQVVQYF.

This chain links TRBV10-3 with TRBJ2-3; 7 nucleotides match TRBD2. Per germline, CDR1 ENHRY and CDR2 SYGVKD. V shed 2 bases, J shed 4 bases, and the junction held 9 bases outside the gene matches. This CDR3 comprises 16 residues. CDR3 nucleotides: TGTGCCATCAGTGAGAGTAACCGGGGAGGGGCAGATACGCAGTATTTT. Translating it yields CAISESNRGGADTQYF.

This clone showed up just a few times. The V gene is TRBV19, the J gene TRBJ1-5; 10 bases fit TRBD1. Germline CDR1 and CDR2: LNHDA and SQIVND (reference sequence). The CDR3 runs to 18 residues. The V gene end was trimmed by 5 bases and the J gene end by 2 bases; junction bases not matched to a gene: 12. The CDR3 bases are TGTGCCAGTAGTCCCAACCGGGACAGGGGATGGGGCAATCAGCCCCAGCATTTT. This sequence encodes CASSPNRDRGWGNQPQHF. The variable domain in full, completed from reference TRBV19 and TRBJ1-5, reads DGGITQSPKYLFRKEGQNVTLSCEQNLNHDAMYWYRQDPGQGLRLIYYSQIVNDFQKGDIAEGYSVSREKKESFPLTVTSAQKNPTAFYLCASSPNRDRGWGNQPQHFGDGTRLSIL.

The chain links TRBV29-1 to TRBJ1-5; D perhaps matches TRBD1 (5 bases). Germline CDR1 and CDR2: SQVTM and ANQGSEA. Trimming took off 4 bases at V and 0 bases at J, with 7 bases between the two ends. The CDR3 sequence is 13 residues long. In DNA form, the CDR3 reads TGCAGCGTTGGGACACATAGCAATCAGCCCCAGCATTTT. Protein: CSVGTHSNQPQHF.

The chain links TRBV18 to TRBJ2-7; D perhaps matches TRBD2 (5 bases). V lost 3 bases to trimming and J lost 0 bases, with 15 bases between them. Germline CDR1 reads KGHSH; CDR2 reads LQKENI. The CDR3 extends over 16 amino acids. Here the CDR3 reads CASSPGNSVVSYEQYF. CDR3 bases: TGTGCCAGCTCACCGGGAAATAGCGTCGTCTCCTACGAGCAGTACTTC.

This chain links TRBV29-1 with TRBJ2-1, with 8 bases matching TRBD2. Germline assignment: CDR1 SQVTM and CDR2 ANQGSEA. J lost 5 bases, V lost 8 bases, and 11 bases had no gene match. The CDR3 totals 14 residues. Here the CDR3 DNA reads TGCAGCTTGCCACCGGGGGGGCCTCACAATGAGCAGTTCTTC. It yields the protein CSLPPGGPHNEQFF.

The chain has TRBV4-2 and TRBJ2-3; 9 bases match TRBD2. Unmatched junction bases numbered 6, after V lost 3 bases and J lost 2 bases. The CDR3 runs to 16 residues. The germline V gene has CDR1 LGHNA and CDR2 YNFKEQ. In nucleotides, the CDR3 is TGTGCCAGCAGCCAGATAGCGGGGGCGACCACAGATACGCAGTATTTT. Encoded protein: CASSQIAGATTDTQYF.